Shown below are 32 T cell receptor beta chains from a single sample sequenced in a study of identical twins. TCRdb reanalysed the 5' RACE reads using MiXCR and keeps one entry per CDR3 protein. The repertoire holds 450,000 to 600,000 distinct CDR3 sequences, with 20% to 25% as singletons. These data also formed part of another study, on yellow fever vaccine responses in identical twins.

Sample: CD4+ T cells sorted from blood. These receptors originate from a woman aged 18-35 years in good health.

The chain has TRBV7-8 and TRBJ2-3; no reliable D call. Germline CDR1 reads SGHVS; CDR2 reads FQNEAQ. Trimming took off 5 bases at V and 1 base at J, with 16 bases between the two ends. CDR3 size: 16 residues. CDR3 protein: CASSPCPPTGTDTQYF. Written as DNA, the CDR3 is TGTGCCAGCAGCCCCTGCCCGCCGACGGGCACAGATACGCAGTATTTT.

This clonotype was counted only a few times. This CDR3 reads CASSPGTSGLLAKNIQYF. The DNA for the CDR3 is TGTGCCAGCAGCCCCGGGACTAGCGGACTTCTAGCCAAAAACATTCAGTACTTC. The chain combines TRBV11-1 with TRBJ2-4; 11 bases agree with TRBD2. The CDR3 spans 18 residues. Trimming took 5 bases from V and 0 from J; bases not matched to a gene: 9. From germline, CDR1 is SGHAT and CDR2 FQDESV (reference sequence).

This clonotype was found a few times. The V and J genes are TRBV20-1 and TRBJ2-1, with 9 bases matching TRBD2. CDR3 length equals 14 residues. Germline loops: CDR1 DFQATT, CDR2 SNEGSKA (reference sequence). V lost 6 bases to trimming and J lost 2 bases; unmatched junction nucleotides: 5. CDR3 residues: CSAGGTSPYNEQFF. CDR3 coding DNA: TGCAGTGCCGGAGGGACTAGCCCCTACAATGAGCAGTTCTTC.

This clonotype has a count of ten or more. The CDR3 spells CASSTGTKAYEQYV. The DNA for the CDR3 is TGTGCCAGCAGTACTGGGACAAAAGCCTACGAGCAGTACGTC. The V and J genes are TRBV6-5 and TRBJ2-7; D is possibly TRBD1 (6 bases). The CDR3 is 14 residues long. The germline CDR1 and CDR2 sequences are MNHEY and SVGAGI. V was clipped by 5 bases and J by 2 bases, with 13 bases between them.

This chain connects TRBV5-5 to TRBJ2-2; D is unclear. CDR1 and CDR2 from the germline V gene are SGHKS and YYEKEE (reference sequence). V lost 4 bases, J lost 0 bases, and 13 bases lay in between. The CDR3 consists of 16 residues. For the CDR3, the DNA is TGTGCCAGCAGCAATACCCGGTCAGCGAACACCGGGGAGCTGTTTTTT. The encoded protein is CASSNTRSANTGELFF.

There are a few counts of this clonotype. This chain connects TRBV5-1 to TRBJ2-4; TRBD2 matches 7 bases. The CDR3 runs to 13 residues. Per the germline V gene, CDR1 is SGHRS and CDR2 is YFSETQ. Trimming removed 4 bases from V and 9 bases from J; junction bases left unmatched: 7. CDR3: CASSPTERGIQYF. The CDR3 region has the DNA TGCGCCAGCAGCCCGACCGAGCGGGGCATTCAGTACTTC. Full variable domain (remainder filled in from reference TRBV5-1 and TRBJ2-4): KAGVTQTPRYLIKTRGQQVTLSCSPISGHRSVSWYQQTPGQGLQFLFEYFSETQRNKGNFPGRFSGRQFSNSRSEMNVSTLELGDSALYLCASSPTERGIQYFGAGTRLSVL.

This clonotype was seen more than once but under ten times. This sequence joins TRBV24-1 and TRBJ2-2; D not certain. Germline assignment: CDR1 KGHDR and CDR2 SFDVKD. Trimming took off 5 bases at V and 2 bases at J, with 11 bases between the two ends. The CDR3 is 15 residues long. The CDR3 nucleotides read TGTGCCACCAGTGGGGCCGGATCCAACACCGGGGAGCTGTTTTTT. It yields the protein CATSGAGSNTGELFF.

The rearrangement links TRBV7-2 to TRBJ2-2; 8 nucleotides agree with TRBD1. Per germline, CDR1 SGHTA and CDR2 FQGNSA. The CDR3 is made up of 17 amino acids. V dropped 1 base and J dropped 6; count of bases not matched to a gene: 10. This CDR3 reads CASSLVVSGGEAGELFF. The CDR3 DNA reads TGTGCCAGCAGCTTAGTTGTGTCAGGGGGCGAAGCCGGGGAGCTGTTTTTT.

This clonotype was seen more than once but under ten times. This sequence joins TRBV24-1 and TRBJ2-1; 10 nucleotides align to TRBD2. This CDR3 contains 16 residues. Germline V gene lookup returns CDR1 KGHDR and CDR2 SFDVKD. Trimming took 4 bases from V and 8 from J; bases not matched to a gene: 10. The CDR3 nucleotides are TGTGCCACCAGTGACCCAGGTAGCGGGGGGAGCGATGAGCAGTTCTTC. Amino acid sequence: CATSDPGSGGSDEQFF.

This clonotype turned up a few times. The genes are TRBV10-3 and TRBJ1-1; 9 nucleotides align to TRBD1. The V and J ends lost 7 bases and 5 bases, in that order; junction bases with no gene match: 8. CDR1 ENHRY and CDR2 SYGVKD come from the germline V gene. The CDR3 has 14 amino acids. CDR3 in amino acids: CAITPDRGVTEAFF. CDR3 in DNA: TGTGCCATCACCCCGGACAGGGGTGTTACTGAAGCTTTCTTT.

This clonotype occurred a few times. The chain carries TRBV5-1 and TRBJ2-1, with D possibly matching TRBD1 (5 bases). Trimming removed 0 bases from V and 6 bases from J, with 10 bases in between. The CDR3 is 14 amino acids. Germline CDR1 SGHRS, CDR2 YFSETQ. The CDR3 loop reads CASSLASGPNEQFF. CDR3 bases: TGCGCCAGCAGCTTGGCTTCAGGGCCCAATGAGCAGTTCTTC. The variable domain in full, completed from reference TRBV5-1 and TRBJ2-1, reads KAGVTQTPRYLIKTRGQQVTLSCSPISGHRSVSWYQQTPGQGLQFLFEYFSETQRNKGNFPGRFSGRQFSNSRSEMNVSTLELGDSALYLCASSLASGPNEQFFGPGTRLTVL.

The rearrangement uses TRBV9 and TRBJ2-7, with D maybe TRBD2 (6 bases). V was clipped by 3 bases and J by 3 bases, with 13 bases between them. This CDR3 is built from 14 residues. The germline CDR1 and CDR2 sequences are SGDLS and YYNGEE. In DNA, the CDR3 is TGTGCCAGCAGCGAGGGATCGGGGGTCTACGAGCAGTACTTC. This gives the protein CASSEGSGVYEQYF.

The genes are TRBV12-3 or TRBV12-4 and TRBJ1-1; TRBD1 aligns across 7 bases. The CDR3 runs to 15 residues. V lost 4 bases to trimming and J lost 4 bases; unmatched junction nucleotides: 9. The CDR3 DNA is TGTGCCAGCAGTTCAGGCAGGGGGTCTGGCACTGAAGCTTTCTTT. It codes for CASSSGRGSGTEAFF.

CDR3 in DNA: TGTGCCACCAGGGCGGCGGGATATTATAGTGAGCAGTTCTTC. It encodes CATRAAGYYSEQFF. The V and J genes are TRBV10-3 and TRBJ2-1; weak D call: TRBD2 (6 bases). The CDR3 is 14 residues long. V lost 10 bases, J lost 9 bases, and 22 bases lay in between. The germline gives CDR1 ENHRY, CDR2 SYGVKD.

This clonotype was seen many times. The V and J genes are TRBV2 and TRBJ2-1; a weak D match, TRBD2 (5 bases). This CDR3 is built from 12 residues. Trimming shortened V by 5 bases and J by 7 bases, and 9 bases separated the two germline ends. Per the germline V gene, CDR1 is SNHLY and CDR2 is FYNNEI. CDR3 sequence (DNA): TGTGCCAGCAGTCCCGGCGGGAATGAGCAGTTCTTC. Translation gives CASSPGGNEQFF.

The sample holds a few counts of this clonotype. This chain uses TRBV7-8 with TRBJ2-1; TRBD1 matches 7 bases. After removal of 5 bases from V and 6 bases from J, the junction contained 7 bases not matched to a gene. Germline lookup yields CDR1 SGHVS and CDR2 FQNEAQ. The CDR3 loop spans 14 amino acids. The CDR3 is CASSRQGRGNEQFF. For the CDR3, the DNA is TGTGCCAGCAGCCGACAGGGCCGGGGCAATGAGCAGTTCTTC.

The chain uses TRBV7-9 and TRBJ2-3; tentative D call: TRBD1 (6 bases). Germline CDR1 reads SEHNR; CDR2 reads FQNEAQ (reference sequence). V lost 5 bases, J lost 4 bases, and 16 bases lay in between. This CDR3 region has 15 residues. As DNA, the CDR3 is TGTGCCAGCAGCCAGGGGCCCCCTAGCCCAGATACGCAGTATTTT. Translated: CASSQGPPSPDTQYF.

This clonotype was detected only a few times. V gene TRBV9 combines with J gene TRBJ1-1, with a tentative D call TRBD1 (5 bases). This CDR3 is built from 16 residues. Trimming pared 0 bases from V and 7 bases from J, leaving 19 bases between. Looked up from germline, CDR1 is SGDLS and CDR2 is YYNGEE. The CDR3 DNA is TGTGCCAGCAGCGTAGTGGGGGACGGAGGGGTGAGTGAAGCTTTCTTT. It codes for CASSVVGDGGVSEAFF.

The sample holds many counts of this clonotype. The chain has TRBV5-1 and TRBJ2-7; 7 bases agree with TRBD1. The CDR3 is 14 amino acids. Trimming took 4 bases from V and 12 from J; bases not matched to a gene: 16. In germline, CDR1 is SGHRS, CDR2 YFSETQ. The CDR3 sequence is CASSQDRVSAARYF. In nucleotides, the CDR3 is TGCGCCAGCAGCCAAGACAGGGTATCCGCAGCACGGTACTTC.

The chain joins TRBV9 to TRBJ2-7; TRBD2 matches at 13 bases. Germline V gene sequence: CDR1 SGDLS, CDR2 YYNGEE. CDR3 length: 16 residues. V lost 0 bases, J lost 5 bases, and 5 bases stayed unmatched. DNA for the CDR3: TGTGCCAGCAGCGTAGATAGGACTAGCGGGAGCAACGAGCAGTACTTC. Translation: CASSVDRTSGSNEQYF.

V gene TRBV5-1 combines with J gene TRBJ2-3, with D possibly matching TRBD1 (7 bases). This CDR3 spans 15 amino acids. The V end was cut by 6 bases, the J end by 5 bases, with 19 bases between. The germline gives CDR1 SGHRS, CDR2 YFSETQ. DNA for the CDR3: TGCGCCAGCACCCTATTAGGAGGGGGCGTAGATACGCAGTATTTT. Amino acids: CASTLLGGGVDTQYF.

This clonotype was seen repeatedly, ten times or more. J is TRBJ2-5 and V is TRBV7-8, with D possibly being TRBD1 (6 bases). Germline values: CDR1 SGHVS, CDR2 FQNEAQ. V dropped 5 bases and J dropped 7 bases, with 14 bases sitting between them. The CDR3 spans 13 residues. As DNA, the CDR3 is TGTGCCAGCAGCATAAAGGACAGTTCGACCCAGTACTTC. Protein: CASSIKDSSTQYF.

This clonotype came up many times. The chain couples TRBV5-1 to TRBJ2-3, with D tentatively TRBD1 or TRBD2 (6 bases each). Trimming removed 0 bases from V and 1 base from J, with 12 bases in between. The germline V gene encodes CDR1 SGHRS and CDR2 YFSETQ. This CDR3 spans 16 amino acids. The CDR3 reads CASSLGPGGGTDTQYF. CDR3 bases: TGCGCCAGCAGCTTGGGGCCCGGGGGCGGCACAGATACGCAGTATTTT.

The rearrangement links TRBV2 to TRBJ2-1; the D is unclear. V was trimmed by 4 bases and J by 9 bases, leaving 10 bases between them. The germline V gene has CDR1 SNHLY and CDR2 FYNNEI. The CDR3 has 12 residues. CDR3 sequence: CASSVWQFEQFF. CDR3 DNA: TGTGCCAGCAGTGTCTGGCAATTTGAGCAGTTCTTC.

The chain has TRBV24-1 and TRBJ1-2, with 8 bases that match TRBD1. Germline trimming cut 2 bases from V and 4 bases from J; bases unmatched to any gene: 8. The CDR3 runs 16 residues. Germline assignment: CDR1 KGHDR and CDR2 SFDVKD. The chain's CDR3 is CATSDSRTGKTYGYTF. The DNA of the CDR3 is TGTGCCACCAGTGATTCGCGGACAGGGAAAACCTATGGCTACACCTTC.

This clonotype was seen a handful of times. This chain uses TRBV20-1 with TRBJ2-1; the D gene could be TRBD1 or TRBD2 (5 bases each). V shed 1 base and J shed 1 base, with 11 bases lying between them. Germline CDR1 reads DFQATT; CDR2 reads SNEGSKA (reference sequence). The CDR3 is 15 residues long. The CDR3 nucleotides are TGCAGTGCTAGAGTCGGGACCTATTCCTACAATGAGCAGTTCTTC. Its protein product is CSARVGTYSYNEQFF.

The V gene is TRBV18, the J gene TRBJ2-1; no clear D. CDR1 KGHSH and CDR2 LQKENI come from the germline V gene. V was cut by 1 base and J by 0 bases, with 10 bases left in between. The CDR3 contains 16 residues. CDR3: CASSPRVGGSYNEQFF. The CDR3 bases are TGTGCCAGCTCACCACGGGTAGGTGGCTCCTACAATGAGCAGTTCTTC.

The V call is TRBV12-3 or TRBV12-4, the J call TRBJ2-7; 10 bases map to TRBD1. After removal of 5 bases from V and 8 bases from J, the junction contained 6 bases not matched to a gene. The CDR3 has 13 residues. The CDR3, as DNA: TGTGCCAGCAGTCTAGGGGACAGGGGCCAGCAGTACTTC. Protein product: CASSLGDRGQQYF.

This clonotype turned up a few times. This CDR3 reads CASSLQAATEAFF. CDR3 DNA sequence: TGTGCCAGCAGTTTACAGGCGGCCACTGAAGCTTTCTTT. The chain couples TRBV12-3 or TRBV12-4 to TRBJ1-1; no definite D call. CDR3 size: 13 residues. The germline V and J ends were trimmed by 2 bases and 4 bases, with 8 bases remaining between them.

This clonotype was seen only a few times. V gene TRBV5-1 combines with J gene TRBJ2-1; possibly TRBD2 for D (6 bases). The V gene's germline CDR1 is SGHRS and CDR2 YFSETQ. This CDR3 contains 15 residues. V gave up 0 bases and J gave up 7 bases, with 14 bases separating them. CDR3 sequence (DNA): TGCGCCAGCAGCTTGGGTAGCGGAAGAACAAATGAGCAGTTCTTC. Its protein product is CASSLGSGRTNEQFF.

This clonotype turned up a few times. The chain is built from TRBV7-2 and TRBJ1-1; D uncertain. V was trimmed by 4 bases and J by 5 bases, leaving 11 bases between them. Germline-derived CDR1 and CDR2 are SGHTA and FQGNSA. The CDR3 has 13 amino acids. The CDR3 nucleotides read TGTGCCAGCAGCTCCATCCTGGGGACTGAAGCTTTCTTT. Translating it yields CASSSILGTEAFF.

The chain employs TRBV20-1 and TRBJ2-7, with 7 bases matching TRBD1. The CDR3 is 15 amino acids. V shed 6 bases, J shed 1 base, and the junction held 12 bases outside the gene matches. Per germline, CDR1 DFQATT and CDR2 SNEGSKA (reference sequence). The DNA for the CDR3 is TGCAGTGCCAACCTGCTAGGGGGCCTTTCCTACGAGCAGTACTTC. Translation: CSANLLGGLSYEQYF.